What follows are 4 T cell receptor beta chains derived from one specimen sequenced in a study of T cell repertoires in cytomegalovirus infection. TCRdb reprocessed the reads with MiXCR, giving one entry per CDR3 protein. The sample consists of 310,000 or so distinct CDR3 sequences, 20% to 30% of them appearing once. Antigens for these TCRs are unknown. Sequencing was performed on cultured PBMCs, taken from culture after CMV antigen stimulation. Source of these receptors: a human donor in good health (CMV status not recorded). Some clones in this sample may be carry-over from other donors' samples.

The rearrangement uses TRBV24-1 and TRBJ2-1; 8 positions agree with TRBD2. This CDR3 comprises 16 residues. The germline gives CDR1 KGHDR, CDR2 SFDVKD. With V trimmed by 3 bases and J by 3 bases, 6 bases remained unmatched. The CDR3 reads CATSDPGGARYNEQFF. The CDR3 nucleotides are TGTGCCACCAGTGATCCGGGGGGGGCACGCTACAATGAGCAGTTCTTC.

This clonotype was detected only a few times. The chain links TRBV19 to TRBJ2-3; D might be TRBD1 or TRBD2, each matching 5 bases. Trimming removed 4 bases at V and 2 bases at J, with 16 bases between. The CDR3 runs to 16 residues. CDR1 and CDR2 from the germline V gene are LNHDA and SQIVND (reference sequence). CDR3 residues: CASSTPPGRNTDTQYF. The CDR3 nucleotides are TGTGCCAGTAGTACCCCCCCAGGGAGAAACACAGATACGCAGTATTTT.

There are a few counts of this clonotype. V and J are TRBV7-9 and TRBJ1-2, with D maybe TRBD1 (5 bases). Per germline, CDR1 SEHNR and CDR2 FQNEAQ (reference sequence). Trimming removed 4 bases at V and 8 bases at J, with 14 bases between. The CDR3 has 13 residues. This CDR3 is CASSSQASGGYTF. The CDR3 coding sequence is TGTGCCAGCAGCTCACAGGCTTCCGGGGGCTACACCTTC.

This clonotype appeared many times. The J gene is TRBJ2-3, the V gene TRBV7-2; the D gene could be TRBD1 or TRBD2 (5 bases each). The CDR3 has 13 residues. The V gene's germline CDR1 is SGHTA and CDR2 FQGNSA. Trimming stripped 2 bases from V and 5 bases from J, with 8 bases between. CDR3 bases: TGTGCCAGCAGCTTACAGAGGGGAGATACGCAGTATTTT. Its protein product is CASSLQRGDTQYF.